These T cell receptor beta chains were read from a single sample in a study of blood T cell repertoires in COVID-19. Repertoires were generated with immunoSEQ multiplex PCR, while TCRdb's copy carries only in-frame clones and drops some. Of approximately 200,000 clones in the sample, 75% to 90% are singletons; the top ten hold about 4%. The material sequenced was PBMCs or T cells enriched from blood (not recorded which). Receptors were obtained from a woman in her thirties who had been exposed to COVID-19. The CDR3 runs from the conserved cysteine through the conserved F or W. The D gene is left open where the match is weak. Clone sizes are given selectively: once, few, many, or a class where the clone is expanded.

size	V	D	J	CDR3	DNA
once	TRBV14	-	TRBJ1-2	CASPGQLYGYTF	TGTGCCAGTCCCGGACAGTTATATGGCTACACCTTC
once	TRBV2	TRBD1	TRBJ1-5	CASRAWTGLSNQPQHF	TGTGCCAGCAGAGCGTGGACAGGACTTAGCAATCAGCCCCAGCATTTT
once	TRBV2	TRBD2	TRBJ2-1	CASNAGGEPYNEQFF	TGTGCCAGCAATGCGGGAGGGGAACCGTACAATGAGCAGTTCTTC
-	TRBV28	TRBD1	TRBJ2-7	CASKGQAYEQYF	TGTGCCAGCAAAGGACAGGCCTACGAGCAGTACTTC
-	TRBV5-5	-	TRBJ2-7	CASSVDRAYEQYF	TGTGCCAGCAGCGTTGACAGAGCCTACGAGCAGTACTTC
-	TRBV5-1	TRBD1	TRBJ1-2	CASSQGTATNYGYTF	TGCGCCAGCAGCCAAGGGACAGCGACTAACTATGGCTACACCTTC
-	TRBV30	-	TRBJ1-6	CAWSQTGSPLHF	TGTGCCTGGAGTCAGACAGGTTCACCCCTCCACTTT
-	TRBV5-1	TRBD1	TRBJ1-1	CASSFPGTGGTNTEAFF	TGCGCCAGCAGCTTCCCGGGGACAGGGGGCACGAACACTGAAGCTTTCTTT
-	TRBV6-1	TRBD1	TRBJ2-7	CASSEVWTGLYEQYF	TGTGCCAGCAGTGAAGTGTGGACAGGGTTGTACGAGCAGTACTTC
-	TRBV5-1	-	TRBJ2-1	CASSFSWGRSYNEQFF	TGCGCCAGCAGCTTTTCGTGGGGGCGATCCTACAATGAGCAGTTCTTC
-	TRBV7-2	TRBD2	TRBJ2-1	CASSSTSRYEQFF	TGTGCCAGCAGCTCGACTAGCCGGTATGAGCAGTTCTTC
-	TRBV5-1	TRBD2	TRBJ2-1	CASSRTRGGINEQFF	TGCGCCAGCAGTAGGACCCGGGGGGGAATCAATGAGCAGTTCTTC
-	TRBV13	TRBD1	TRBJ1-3	CASKQGAGNTIYF	TGTGCCAGCAAACAGGGGGCTGGAAACACCATATATTTT
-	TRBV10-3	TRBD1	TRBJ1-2	CAISERGTGLGGYTF	TGTGCCATCAGTGAAAGGGGGACAGGGCTTGGCGGCTACACCTTC
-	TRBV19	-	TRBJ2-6	CASSRVRVAGANVLTF	TGTGCCAGTAGTAGGGTCAGGGTTGCTGGGGCCAACGTCCTGACTTTC